The text below deals with one TCR beta chain. The sample originates from a study of PD-1 blockade in classical Hodgkin lymphoma. The wider study: The patients were dosed with nivolumab 3 mg/kg, infused intravenously every 2 weeks.

Exposure to brentuximab vedotin varied, and each patient had relapsed following autologous stem cell transplantation. The V end was cut by 0 bases, the J end by 0 bases, with 10 bases between. Germline V gene data show CDR1 as SGHDT and CDR2 as YYEEEE. The CDR3 runs 16 residues. TCRdb's table, derived via immunoSEQ multiplex PCR, lists solely in-frame clones and lacks some. The sample yields about 11,000 clones, 60% to 85% seen once. The chain uses TRBV5-6 and TRBJ2-1; D is possibly TRBD2 (5 bases). The source material was peripheral blood mononuclear cells (PBMCs), sampled at baseline. This receptor was identified in a human donor with classical Hodgkin lymphoma. CDR3 nucleotides: TGTGCCAGCAGCTTGGCCGGACTTCGCTCCTACAATGAGCAGTTCTTC. Amino acid sequence: CASSLAGLRSYNEQFF.